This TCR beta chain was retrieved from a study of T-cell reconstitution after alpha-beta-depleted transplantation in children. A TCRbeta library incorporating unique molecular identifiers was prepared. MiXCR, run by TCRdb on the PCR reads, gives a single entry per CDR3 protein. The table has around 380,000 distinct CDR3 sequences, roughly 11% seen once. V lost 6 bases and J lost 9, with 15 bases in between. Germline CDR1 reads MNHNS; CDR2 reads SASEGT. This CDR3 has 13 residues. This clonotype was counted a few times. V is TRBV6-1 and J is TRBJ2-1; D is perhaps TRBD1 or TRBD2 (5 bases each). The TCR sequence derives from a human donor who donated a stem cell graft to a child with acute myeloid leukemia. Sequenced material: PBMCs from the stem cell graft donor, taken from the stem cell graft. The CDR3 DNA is TGTGCCAGCAGGACTGTTTTTGGGGGTGAGCAGTTCTTC. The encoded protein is CASRTVFGGEQFF.